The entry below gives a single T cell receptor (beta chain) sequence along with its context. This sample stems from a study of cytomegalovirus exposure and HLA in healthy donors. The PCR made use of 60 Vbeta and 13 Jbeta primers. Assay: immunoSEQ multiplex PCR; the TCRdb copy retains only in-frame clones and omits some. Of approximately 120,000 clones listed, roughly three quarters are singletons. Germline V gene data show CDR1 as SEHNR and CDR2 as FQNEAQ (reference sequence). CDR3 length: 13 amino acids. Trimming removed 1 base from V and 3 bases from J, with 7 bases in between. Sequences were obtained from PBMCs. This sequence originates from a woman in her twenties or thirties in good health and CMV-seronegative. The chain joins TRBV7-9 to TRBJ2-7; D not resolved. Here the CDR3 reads CASSLGLVYEQYF. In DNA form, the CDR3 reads TGTGCCAGCAGCTTAGGCCTAGTCTACGAGCAGTACTTC.